Below are 27 T cell receptor beta chains sequenced from a single sample in a study of blood T cell repertoires in COVID-19. Sequencing used immunoSEQ multiplex PCR; TCRdb keeps in-frame clones, though not all of them. The sample records about 32,000 clones, about nine tenths being singletons. Sequencing input: peripheral blood. These receptor sequences come from a man between 60 and 70 years old with active COVID-19.

The chain uses TRBV11-2 and TRBJ1-3; D is unclear. The CDR3 runs 16 residues. With 0 bases removed from V and 4 bases from J, the gap between germline ends came to 13 bases. Germline V CDR1 and CDR2: SGHAT, FQNNGV. CDR3 DNA sequence: TGTGCCAGCAGCTTAGATCCGCGGGCCCCCGGAAACACCATATATTTT. It yields the protein CASSLDPRAPGNTIYF.

This sequence joins TRBV14 and TRBJ2-3; perhaps TRBD1 as D (5 bases). CDR1 and CDR2 (germline): SGHDN, FVKESK. V was clipped by 0 bases and J by 4 bases, with 11 bases between them. The CDR3 covers 15 residues. The CDR3 region has the DNA TGTGCCAGCAGCCAAGAGTCGGCCAGGGCAGATACGCAGTATTTT. It specifies CASSQESARADTQYF.

This chain links TRBV15 with TRBJ2-1; 10 bases are shared with TRBD2. The CDR3 loop spans 18 amino acids. Trimming removed 2 bases from V and 5 bases from J; junction bases left unmatched: 12. Germline V CDR1 and CDR2: LNHNV, YYDKDF (reference sequence). The CDR3 region has the DNA TGTGCCACCAGCAGACAAGCAAGTCGACTAGCGGGTGACAATGAGCAGTTCTTC. Translated: CATSRQASRLAGDNEQFF.

V is TRBV5-1 and J is TRBJ2-3; 7 bases are a match to TRBD2. This CDR3 spans 13 amino acids. Germline CDR1 reads SGHRS; CDR2 reads YFSETQ. J gave up 2 bases and V 5 bases, and 2 bases lay outside the gene matches. CDR3 sequence (DNA): TGCGCCAGCAGAGGACTAGACACAGATACGCAGTATTTT. Translated: CASRGLDTDTQYF.

This clone has more than one count but fewer than ten. The rearrangement uses TRBV7-9 and TRBJ2-7; 8 nucleotides agree with TRBD1. This CDR3 is built from 15 residues. Germline V gene sequence: CDR1 SEHNR, CDR2 FQNEAQ (reference sequence). V was clipped by 4 bases and J by 1 base; unmatched bases: 6. This chain's CDR3 is CASSSTGTGSYEQYF. The CDR3 DNA sequence: TGTGCCAGCAGCTCAACCGGGACAGGATCCTACGAGCAGTACTTC.

This clone appeared a few times. The rearrangement joins TRBV5-4 to TRBJ2-5, with 7 bases aligning to TRBD2. Trimming at V came to 3 bases and at J to 5 bases, leaving 16 bases not matched to a gene. The length of the CDR3 is 17 residues. Germline V gives CDR1 SGHNT, CDR2 YYREEE (reference sequence). The chain's CDR3 is CASSSGSGRSGGETQYF. DNA of the CDR3: TGTGCCAGCAGCTCGGGGAGTGGGAGGTCGGGAGGCGAGACCCAGTACTTC.

This chain links TRBV6-5 with TRBJ2-2, with D maybe TRBD2 (6 bases). Deletions cut 2 bases from V and 4 bases from J, with 14 bases between. Looked up from germline, CDR1 is MNHEY and CDR2 is SVGAGI. This CDR3 is built from 16 residues. CDR3 nucleotide sequence: TGTGCCAGCAGTTACCACGGGGGTTACGGCACCGGGGAGCTGTTTTTT. This translates into CASSYHGGYGTGELFF.

The rearrangement links TRBV1 to TRBJ2-4; TRBD1 is the table's D call and was not checked against the DNA. TRBV1 is reported as a pseudogene. CDR3 length: 16 residues. The CDR3 reads CTSSQDLGQGKNIQYF. The CDR3 DNA reads as TGCACCAGCAGCCAAGATCTTGGGCAGGGAAAAAACATTCAGTACTTC.

This chain links TRBV2 with TRBJ1-2; D is possibly TRBD1 (6 bases). The CDR3 has 14 residues. The V gene lost 2 bases and the J gene lost 5 bases, with 12 bases spanning the gap. Germline V lookup: CDR1 SNHLY, CDR2 FYNNEI. In DNA form, the CDR3 reads TGTGCCAGCAGTGAACTGGGGGCGAGGTATGGCTACACCTTC. This gives the protein CASSELGARYGYTF.

The table lists this clone with a count of one. V usage is TRBV7-2 and J usage is TRBJ1-3, with TRBD1 matching 7 bases. The CDR3 contains 15 residues. V was clipped by 5 bases and J by 4 bases; unmatched bases: 8. CDR1 and CDR2 from the germline V gene are SGHTA and FQGNSA. The CDR3 DNA reads TGTGCCAGCAGCCCCAGACAGGGTATAGGAAACACCATATATTTT. It is translated as CASSPRQGIGNTIYF.

To note about this clone: Other nucleotide sequences from this sample produce the same CDR3. The CDR3: CASSPTGGSYEQYF. The CDR3 DNA follows: TGCGCCAGCAGCCCGACCGGGGGATCCTACGAGCAGTACTTC. This sequence joins TRBV5-1 and TRBJ2-7; weak D call: TRBD2 (6 bases). The CDR3 runs to 14 residues. Per germline, CDR1 SGHRS and CDR2 YFSETQ. Deletions cut 4 bases from V and 1 base from J, with 12 bases between.

CDR3 loop: CASSQESASGEQYF. The CDR3, as DNA: TGTGCCAGCAGCCAAGAATCTGCGTCGGGGGAGCAGTACTTC. The chain employs TRBV4-2 and TRBJ2-7; D may be TRBD2 (5 bases). Per the germline V gene, CDR1 is LGHNA and CDR2 is YNFKEQ. V lost 0 bases, J lost 7 bases, and 13 bases lay in between. This CDR3 is 14 amino acids long.

The CDR3 is CASSFTGENGYTF. CDR3 DNA sequence: TGTGCCAGCAGCTTCACAGGGGAAAATGGCTACACCTTC. The chain has TRBV11-1 and TRBJ1-2; TRBD1 matches at 7 bases. Trimming took 3 bases from V and 6 from J; bases not matched to a gene: 4. CDR1 and CDR2 from the germline V gene are SGHAT and FQDESV (reference sequence). The CDR3 consists of 13 residues.

The chain links TRBV9 to TRBJ2-1; 8 positions match TRBD2. There are 19 residues in the CDR3. Germline loops: CDR1 SGDLS, CDR2 YYNGEE. V lost 0 bases to trimming and J lost 9 bases; unmatched junction nucleotides: 20. CDR3 amino acids: CASSVAISAGAGVRSEQFF. The CDR3 DNA follows: TGTGCCAGCAGCGTAGCTATTTCCGCGGGAGCGGGAGTGAGGAGTGAGCAGTTCTTC.

V is TRBV14 and J is TRBJ2-5; TRBD2 matches 9 bases. Germline assignment: CDR1 SGHDN and CDR2 FVKESK. The CDR3 runs 17 residues. V lost 1 base to trimming and J lost 1 base; unmatched junction nucleotides: 7. CDR3: CASSQGSLAGIQETQYF. In DNA, the CDR3 is TGTGCCAGCAGCCAAGGAAGCCTAGCGGGGATCCAAGAGACCCAGTACTTC.

The chain recombines TRBV5-8 with TRBJ2-1, with TRBD1 identical over 9 bases. This CDR3 comprises 15 residues. Trimming at V came to 6 bases and at J to 3 bases, leaving 7 bases not matched to a gene. Germline assignment: CDR1 SGHTS and CDR2 YDEGEE. In DNA form, the CDR3 reads TGTGCCAGCACCAAAGGGGACAGGGACTACAATGAGCAGTTCTTC. This sequence encodes CASTKGDRDYNEQFF.

The CDR3 bases are TGTGCCAGCAGCGGTAGGGACAGGGGAAGCTATGGCTACACCTTC. It specifies CASSGRDRGSYGYTF. V usage is TRBV9 and J usage is TRBJ1-2, with 10 bases that match TRBD1. This CDR3 region has 15 residues. J gave up 4 bases and V 3 bases, and 6 bases lay outside the gene matches. From germline, CDR1 is SGDLS and CDR2 YYNGEE.

The table lists this clone with a count of one. The chain carries TRBV5-1 and TRBJ2-5; 10 nucleotides match TRBD2. J was trimmed by 5 bases and V by 1 base; bases with no gene match: 11. Germline CDR1 SGHRS, CDR2 YFSETQ. The CDR3 length is 17 residues. CDR3 sequence: CASSLRASGSRVETQYF. The CDR3 DNA reads as TGCGCCAGCAGCTTGCGGGCTAGCGGGAGTAGGGTGGAGACCCAGTACTTC.

Only one count was recorded for this clone. The junction does not match germline at one end; this may be a read error. The rearrangement joins TRBV6-5 to TRBJ2-7, with a possible D match to TRBD1 (6 bases). Germline CDR1 and CDR2: MNHEY and SVGAGI. This CDR3 is built from 12 residues. CDR3 sequence (DNA): TGTGTCAGCAGTTACTCAGGGGCCGAGCAGTACTTC. Its translation is CVSSYSGAEQYF.

This clone was seen a single time. The rearrangement links TRBV5-1 to TRBJ2-3; TRBD1 might be the D (5 bases). V was shortened by 6 bases and J by 2 bases, with 13 bases between the two germline ends. Germline CDR1 SGHRS, CDR2 YFSETQ. The CDR3 has 14 amino acids. The CDR3 protein is CASTWGRATDTQYF. The CDR3 DNA reads TGCGCCAGCACATGGGGCAGGGCCACAGATACGCAGTATTTT.

The chain employs TRBV19 and TRBJ1-2; 7 bases line up with TRBD1. Unmatched junction bases numbered 8, after V lost 1 base and J lost 3 bases. CDR1 is LNHDA and CDR2 is SQIVND in the germline V gene (reference sequence). The CDR3 runs to 16 residues. For the CDR3, the DNA is TGTGCCAGTAGTATAGGCGACAGGGATTGGTACTATGGCTACACCTTC. Its translation is CASSIGDRDWYYGYTF.

This chain connects TRBV3-1 (or the pseudogene TRBV3-2) to TRBJ1-5; D is unresolved. V lost 0 bases, J lost 5 bases, and 5 bases lay in between. The CDR3 runs to 13 residues. The germline V gene encodes CDR1 LGHDT and CDR2 YNNKEL (reference sequence). CDR3 nucleotide sequence: TGTGCCAGCAGCCAAGACTATCATCAGCCCCAGCATTTT. Translating gives CASSQDYHQPQHF.

The chain combines TRBV6-6 with TRBJ2-7; 9 bases map to TRBD1. The CDR3 has 15 residues. Losses at the gene ends were 6 bases for V and 0 bases for J; bases not matched to a gene: 6. Germline lookup yields CDR1 MNHNY and CDR2 SVGAGI (reference sequence). The CDR3 sequence: CASSLPGQGSYEQYF. CDR3 in DNA: TGTGCCAGCAGCCTCCCGGGACAGGGCTCCTACGAGCAGTACTTC.

This chain joins TRBV6-6 and TRBJ1-2; D is unclear. The germline gives CDR1 MNHNY, CDR2 SVGAGI (reference sequence). Trimming took 6 bases from V and 4 from J, leaving 12 bases between them. This CDR3 has 13 amino acids. The CDR3 protein is CASSPGGPYGYTF. DNA of the CDR3: TGTGCCAGCAGCCCCGGAGGGCCCTATGGCTACACCTTC.

The rearrangement uses TRBV5-8 and TRBJ1-1, with 7 bases identical to TRBD1. CDR1 is SGHTS and CDR2 is YDEGEE in the germline V gene. This CDR3 comprises 14 residues. After removal of 1 base from V and 7 bases from J, the junction contained 7 bases not matched to a gene. CDR3 DNA: TGTGCCAGCAGCTTGCAGGGGGAAAAGCTTGAAGCTTTCTTT. It translates to CASSLQGEKLEAFF. The whole variable domain, filled in from reference TRBV5-8 and TRBJ1-1, reads EAGVTQSPTHLIKTRGQQATLRCSPISGHTSVYWYQQALGLGLQFLLWYDEGEERNRGNFPPRFSGRQFPNYSSELNVNALELEDSALYLCASSLQGEKLEAFFGQGTRLTVV.

The chain employs TRBV3-1 (or the pseudogene TRBV3-2) and TRBJ2-1, with 9 bases lining up with TRBD1. Trimming cost V 4 bases and J 7 bases; bases outside gene matches: 11. The CDR3 runs 16 residues. Germline CDR1 and CDR2: LGHDT and YNNKEL (reference sequence). CDR3 sequence (DNA): TGTGCCAGCAGCCCCGGGACAGGGTTTTTGGTGAATGAGCAGTTCTTC. Translating gives CASSPGTGFLVNEQFF.

J is TRBJ2-7 and V is TRBV25-1; perhaps TRBD1 as D (5 bases). Germline values: CDR1 MGHDK, CDR2 SYGVNS. Trimming left V 1 base short and J 1 base short, with 8 bases between. The CDR3 has 14 residues. CDR3 sequence: CASSEWGGSYEQYF. CDR3 coding DNA: TGTGCCAGCAGTGAATGGGGCGGTTCCTACGAGCAGTACTTC.